This T cell receptor (beta chain) is from a study of T-cell reconstitution after alpha-beta-depleted transplantation in children. The CDR3 is 14 residues long. The ends were cut back, 3 bases at V and 3 bases at J, with 9 bases in the middle. The library targeted TCRbeta and was prepared with unique molecular identifiers. TCRdb reprocessed the PCR reads via MiXCR and lists one record per CDR3 protein. This sample carries about 640,000 distinct CDR3 sequences, over 15% of them seen once, and the ten largest clones take under 1.2%. This chain joins TRBV12-3 or TRBV12-4 and TRBJ1-5; tentative D call: TRBD1 (5 bases). This sequence originates from a human donor who donated a stem cell graft to a child with acute myeloid leukemia. The input for sequencing was PBMCs from the stem cell graft donor, taken from the stem cell graft. As DNA, the CDR3 is TGTGCCAGCAGTTTGATGGGGCCCAATCAGCCCCAGCATTTT. Translation gives CASSLMGPNQPQHF.